This TCR beta chain was captured in a study of T cells in Graves' hyperthyroidism and ophthalmopathy. This clonotype came up many times. Its target is unknown. The V and J ends lost 2 bases and 6 bases respectively, with 7 bases between them. The germline V gene has CDR1 SEHNR and CDR2 FQNEAQ (reference sequence). CDR3 length: 12 residues. RNA transcripts served as the template for amplifying TCR beta CDR3 regions. TCR CDR3 regions were first amplified by RT-PCR with HTBI primers. From the multiplex PCR reads, TCRdb called clonotypes with MiXCR, one entry per CDR3 protein. The table includes 500,000 to 600,000 distinct CDR3 sequences, 35% to 55% detected once. Study findings and constraints: Progression to ophthalmopathy was predicted a median of 6.5 months early. Among thyroid clonotypes expanded above 0.001, most also appeared in blood.

Patients with uncontrolled infections, other autoimmune diseases, pregnancy or lactation were excluded. V is TRBV7-9 and J is TRBJ1-2; D is unresolved. The sequence was obtained from an adult woman with Graves' disease, either hyperthyroidism or ophthalmopathy (not recorded which). The sample consisted of peripheral blood or thyroid tissue (not recorded which). CDR3 sequence: CASSLYGDGYTF. The CDR3, as DNA: TGTGCCAGCAGCTTATATGGGGATGGCTACACCTTC.